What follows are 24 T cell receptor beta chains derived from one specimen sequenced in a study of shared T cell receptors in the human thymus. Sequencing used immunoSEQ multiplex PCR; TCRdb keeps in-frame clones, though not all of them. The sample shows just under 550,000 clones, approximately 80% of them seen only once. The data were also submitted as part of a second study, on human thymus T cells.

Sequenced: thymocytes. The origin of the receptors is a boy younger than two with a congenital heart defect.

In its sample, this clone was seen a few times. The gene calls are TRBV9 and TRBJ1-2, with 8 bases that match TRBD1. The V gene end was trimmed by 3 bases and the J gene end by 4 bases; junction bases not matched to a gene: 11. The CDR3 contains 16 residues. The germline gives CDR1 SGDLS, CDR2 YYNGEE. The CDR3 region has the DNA TGTGCCAGCAGCGCGAACGACAGGGGAAACACCTATGGCTACACCTTC. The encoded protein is CASSANDRGNTYGYTF.

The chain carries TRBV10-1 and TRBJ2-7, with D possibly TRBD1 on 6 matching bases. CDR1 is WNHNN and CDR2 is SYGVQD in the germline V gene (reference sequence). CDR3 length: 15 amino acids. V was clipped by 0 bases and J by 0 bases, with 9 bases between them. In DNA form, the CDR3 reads TGCGCCAGCAGTGAGTCGACAGGTCGCTCCTACGAGCAGTACTTC. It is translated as CASSESTGRSYEQYF.

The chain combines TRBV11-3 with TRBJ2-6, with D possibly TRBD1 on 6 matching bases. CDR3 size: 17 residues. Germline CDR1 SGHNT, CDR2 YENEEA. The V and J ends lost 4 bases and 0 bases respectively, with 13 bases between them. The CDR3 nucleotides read TGTGCCAGCAGCTGGCTCGGACAGCCCTCTGGGGCCAACGTCCTGACTTTC. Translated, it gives CASSWLGQPSGANVLTF.

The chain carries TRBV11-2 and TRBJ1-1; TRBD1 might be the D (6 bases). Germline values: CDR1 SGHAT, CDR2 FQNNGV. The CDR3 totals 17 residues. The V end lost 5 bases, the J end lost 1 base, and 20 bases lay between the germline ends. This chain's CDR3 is CASSPAPGQFGNTEAFF. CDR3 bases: TGTGCCAGCAGCCCCGCGCCCGGACAGTTCGGGAACACTGAAGCTTTCTTT.

This chain's CDR3 is CRPSHEQFF. In DNA form, the CDR3 reads TGCAGACCAAGCCATGAGCAGTTCTTC. The V and J genes are TRBV20-1 and TRBJ2-1; D gene ambiguous. CDR1 is DFQATT, CDR2 SNEGSKA, per germline (reference sequence). The CDR3 covers 9 residues.

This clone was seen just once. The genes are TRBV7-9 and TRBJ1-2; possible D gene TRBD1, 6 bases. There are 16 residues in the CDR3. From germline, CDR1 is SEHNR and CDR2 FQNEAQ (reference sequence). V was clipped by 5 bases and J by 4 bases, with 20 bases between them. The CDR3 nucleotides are TGTGCCAGCAGCCCAGGGGAGAGGACTTGGGGCTATGGCTACACCTTC. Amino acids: CASSPGERTWGYGYTF.

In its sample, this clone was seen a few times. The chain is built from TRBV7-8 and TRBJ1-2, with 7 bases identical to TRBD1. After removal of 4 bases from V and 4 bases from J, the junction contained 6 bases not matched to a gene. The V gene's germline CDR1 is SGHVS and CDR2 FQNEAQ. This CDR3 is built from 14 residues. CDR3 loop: CASSSTGVAYGYTF. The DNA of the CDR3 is TGTGCCAGCAGCTCCACAGGGGTCGCCTATGGCTACACCTTC. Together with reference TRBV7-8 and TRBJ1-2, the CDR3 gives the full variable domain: GAGVSQSPRYKVAKRGQDVALRCDPISGHVSLFWYQQALGQGPEFLTYFQNEAQLDKSGLPSDRFFAERPEGSVSTLKIQRTQQEDSAVYLCASSSTGVAYGYTFGSGTRLTVV.

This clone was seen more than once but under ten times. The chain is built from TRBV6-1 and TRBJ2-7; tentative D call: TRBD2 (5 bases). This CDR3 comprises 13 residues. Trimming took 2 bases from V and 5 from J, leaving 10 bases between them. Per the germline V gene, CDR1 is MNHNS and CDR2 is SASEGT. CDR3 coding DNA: TGTGCCAGCAGTGAAAGGAGGACCCACGAGCAGTACTTC. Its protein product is CASSERRTHEQYF.

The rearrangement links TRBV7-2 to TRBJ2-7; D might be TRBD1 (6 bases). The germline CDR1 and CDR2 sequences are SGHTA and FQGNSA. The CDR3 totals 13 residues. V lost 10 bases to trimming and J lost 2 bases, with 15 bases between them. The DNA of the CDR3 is TGTGCCACCTCATGGGGGACAACCTACGAGCAGTACTTC. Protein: CATSWGTTYEQYF.

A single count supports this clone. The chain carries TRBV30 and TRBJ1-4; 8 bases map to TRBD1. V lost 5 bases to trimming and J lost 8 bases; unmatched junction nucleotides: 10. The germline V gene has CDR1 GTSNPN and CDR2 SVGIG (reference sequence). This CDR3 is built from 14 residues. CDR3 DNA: TGTGCCTGGTCCAGGGGGCGTAATGAGGAAAAACTGTTTTTT. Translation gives CAWSRGRNEEKLFF.

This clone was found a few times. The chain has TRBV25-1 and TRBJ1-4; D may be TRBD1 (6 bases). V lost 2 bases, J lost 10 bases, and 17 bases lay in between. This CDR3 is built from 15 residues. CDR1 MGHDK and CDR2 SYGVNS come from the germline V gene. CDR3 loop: CASSEQYAGAGKLFF. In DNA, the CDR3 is TGTGCCAGCAGTGAACAATATGCAGGGGCTGGAAAACTGTTTTTT.

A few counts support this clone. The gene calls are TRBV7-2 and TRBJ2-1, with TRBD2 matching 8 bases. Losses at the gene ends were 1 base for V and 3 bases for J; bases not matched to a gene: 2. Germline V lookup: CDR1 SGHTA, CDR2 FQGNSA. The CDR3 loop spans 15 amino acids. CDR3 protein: CASSLETSVYNEQFF. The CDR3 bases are TGTGCCAGCAGCTTAGAGACTAGCGTCTACAATGAGCAGTTCTTC.

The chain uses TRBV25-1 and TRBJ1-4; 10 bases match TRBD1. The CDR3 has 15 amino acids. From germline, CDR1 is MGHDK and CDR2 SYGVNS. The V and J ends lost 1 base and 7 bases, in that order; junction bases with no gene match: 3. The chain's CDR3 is CASSELGTGAEKLFF. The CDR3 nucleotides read TGTGCCAGCAGTGAATTGGGGACAGGGGCTGAAAAACTGTTTTTT.

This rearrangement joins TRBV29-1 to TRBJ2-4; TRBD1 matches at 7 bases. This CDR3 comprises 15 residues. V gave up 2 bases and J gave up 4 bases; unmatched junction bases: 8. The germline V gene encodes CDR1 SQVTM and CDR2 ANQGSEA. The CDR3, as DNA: TGCAGCGTTGAAAGGGTGACAGGGTCTAAAAACATTCAGTACTTC. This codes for CSVERVTGSKNIQYF.

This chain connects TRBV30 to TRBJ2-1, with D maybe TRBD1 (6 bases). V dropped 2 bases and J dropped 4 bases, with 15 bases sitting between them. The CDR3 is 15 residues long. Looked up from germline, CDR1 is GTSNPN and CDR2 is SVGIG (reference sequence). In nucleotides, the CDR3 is TGTGCCTGGAGTCCTCACAGGGCTCTTTACAATGAGCAGTTCTTC. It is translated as CAWSPHRALYNEQFF.

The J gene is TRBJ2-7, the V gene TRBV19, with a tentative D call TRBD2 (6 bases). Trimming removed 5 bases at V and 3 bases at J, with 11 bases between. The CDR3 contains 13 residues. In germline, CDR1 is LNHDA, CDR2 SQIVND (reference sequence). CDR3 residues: CASSGLEGYEQYF. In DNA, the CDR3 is TGTGCCAGTAGTGGGCTGGAGGGCTACGAGCAGTACTTC.

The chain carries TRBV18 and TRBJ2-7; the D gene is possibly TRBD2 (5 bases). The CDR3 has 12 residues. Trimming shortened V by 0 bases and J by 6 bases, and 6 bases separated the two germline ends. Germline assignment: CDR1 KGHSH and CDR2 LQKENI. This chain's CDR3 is CASSPPRGEQYF. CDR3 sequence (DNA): TGTGCCAGCTCACCACCCCGGGGCGAGCAGTACTTC.

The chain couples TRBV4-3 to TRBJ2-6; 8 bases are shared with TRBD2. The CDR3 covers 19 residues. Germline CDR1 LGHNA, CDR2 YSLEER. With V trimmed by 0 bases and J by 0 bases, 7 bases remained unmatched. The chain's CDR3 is CASSQEWAGGPSGANVLTF. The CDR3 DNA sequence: TGCGCCAGCAGCCAAGAATGGGCGGGGGGCCCCTCTGGGGCCAACGTCCTGACTTTC.

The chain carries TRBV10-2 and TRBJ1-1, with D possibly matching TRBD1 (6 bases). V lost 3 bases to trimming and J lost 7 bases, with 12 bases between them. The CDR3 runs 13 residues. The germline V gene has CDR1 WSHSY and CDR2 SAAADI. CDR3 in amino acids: CASSDDYRVEAFF. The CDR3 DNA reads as TGCGCCAGCAGTGACGATTACAGGGTTGAAGCTTTCTTT.

The CDR3 DNA is TGCGCCAGCAGCCAAGAGGGAGGGTATGGCTACACCTTC. Protein product: CASSQEGGYGYTF. This chain joins TRBV4-3 and TRBJ1-2, with D hard to call. The V end was cut by 0 bases, the J end by 5 bases, with 7 bases between. There are 13 residues in the CDR3. CDR1 is LGHNA, CDR2 YSLEER, per germline.

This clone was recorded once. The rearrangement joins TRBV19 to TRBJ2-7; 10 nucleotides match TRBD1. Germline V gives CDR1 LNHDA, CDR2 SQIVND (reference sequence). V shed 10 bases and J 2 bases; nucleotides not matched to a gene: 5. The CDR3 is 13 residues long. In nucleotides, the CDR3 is TGTGCCACTACCGGACAGGGGGCCTACGAGCAGTACTTC. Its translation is CATTGQGAYEQYF.

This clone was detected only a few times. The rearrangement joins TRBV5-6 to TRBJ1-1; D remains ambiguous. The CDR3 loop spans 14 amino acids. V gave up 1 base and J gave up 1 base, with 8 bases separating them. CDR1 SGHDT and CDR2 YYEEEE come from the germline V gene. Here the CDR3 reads CASSLSDKNTEAFF. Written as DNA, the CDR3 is TGTGCCAGCAGCTTGTCAGACAAGAACACTGAAGCTTTCTTT.

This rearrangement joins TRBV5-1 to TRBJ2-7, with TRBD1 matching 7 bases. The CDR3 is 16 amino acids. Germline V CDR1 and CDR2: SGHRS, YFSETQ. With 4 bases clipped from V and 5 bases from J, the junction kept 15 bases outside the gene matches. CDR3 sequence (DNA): TGCGCCAGCAGCATCGAACGGGACAGAGCTTATAACGAGCAGTACTTC. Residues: CASSIERDRAYNEQYF.

The CDR3 region has the DNA TGTGCCAGCGGAGACAGGGGGGACACTGAAGCTTTCTTT. It yields the protein CASGDRGDTEAFF. The rearrangement links TRBV6-5 to TRBJ1-1; 9 bases agree with TRBD1. The length of the CDR3 is 13 residues. CDR1 is MNHEY, CDR2 SVGAGI, per germline. V lost 8 bases, J lost 3 bases, and 4 bases stayed unmatched.